The 26 T cell receptor beta chains in this list originate from one sample, sequenced in a study of OX40 agonist ivuxolimab in advanced cancers. TCRdb's table, derived via immunoSEQ multiplex PCR, lists solely in-frame clones and lacks some. Seen here are 55,000 to 60,000 clones, over 80% observed once, and the top ten hold roughly 0.6%. Sequenced here: CD4+ or CD8+ T cells sorted from blood, sampled in a trial of the OX40 agonist ivuxolimab. The receptor source for this set is an adult with an advanced solid tumor such as melanoma, head and neck, liver or kidney cancer.

The chain uses TRBV6-4 and TRBJ2-3; D uncertain. CDR1 and CDR2 from the germline V gene are MRHNA and SNTAGT. V lost 9 bases and J 2 bases, leaving 3 bases between the germline ends. The CDR3 has 10 amino acids. The CDR3 region is CARPTDTQYF. In nucleotides, the CDR3 is TGTGCCAGACCCACAGATACGCAGTATTTT.

The CDR3 region has the DNA TGTGCCAGCAGTGGACCGGGCTATTCACCCCTCCACTTT. This codes for CASSGPGYSPLHF. The V gene is TRBV2, the J gene TRBJ1-6; D ambiguous. Deletions cut 4 bases from V and 8 bases from J, with 9 bases between. This CDR3 contains 13 residues. The germline V gene has CDR1 SNHLY and CDR2 FYNNEI.

This chain links TRBV18 with TRBJ1-1; TRBD1 agrees at 9 bases. The V gene end was trimmed by 4 bases and the J gene end by 1 base; junction bases not matched to a gene: 7. The length of the CDR3 is 16 residues. Germline CDR1 KGHSH, CDR2 LQKENI. This chain's CDR3 is CASSQQGAGGNTEAFF. In DNA form, the CDR3 reads TGTGCCAGCTCACAACAGGGGGCGGGAGGGAACACTGAAGCTTTCTTT.

The gene calls are TRBV12-5 and TRBJ2-1; 10 bases are a match to TRBD2. V shed 0 bases, J shed 4 bases, and the junction held 3 bases outside the gene matches. CDR1 and CDR2 from the germline V gene are LGHNT and FRNRAP. CDR3 length equals 16 residues. The CDR3 DNA reads as TGTGCTAGTGGTTTGGTTAGGACTAGCGGATACAATGAGCAGTTCTTC. Amino acid sequence: CASGLVRTSGYNEQFF.

The chain is built from TRBV5-1 and TRBJ2-1, with 11 bases identical to TRBD2. The CDR3 length is 16 residues. J was trimmed by 4 bases and V by 0 bases; bases with no gene match: 3. Per the germline V gene, CDR1 is SGHRS and CDR2 is YFSETQ. CDR3 residues: CASSLDLAGGYNEQFF. CDR3 DNA sequence: TGCGCCAGCAGCTTGGACTTAGCGGGAGGGTACAATGAGCAGTTCTTC.

The chain carries TRBV2 and TRBJ2-3, with D unresolved. The CDR3 is 14 amino acids. Germline lookup yields CDR1 SNHLY and CDR2 FYNNEI. Trimming pared 9 bases from V and 2 bases from J, leaving 15 bases between. The CDR3 here is CASSGRALTDTQYF. CDR3 nucleotides: TGTGCCAGTTCGGGTCGGGCCCTCACAGATACGCAGTATTTT.

The chain links TRBV5-1 to TRBJ1-3; D may be TRBD1 (6 bases). V lost 7 bases and J lost 4, with 21 bases in between. This CDR3 region has 16 residues. The germline V gene encodes CDR1 SGHRS and CDR2 YFSETQ. The CDR3 DNA follows: TGCGCCAGCCGAAACATCCCTCAAGGACAGGGAAACACCATATATTTT. It translates to CASRNIPQGQGNTIYF.

The rearrangement joins TRBV30 to TRBJ2-1; TRBD2 agrees at 12 bases. With 3 bases clipped from V and 4 bases from J, the junction kept 4 bases outside the gene matches. CDR3 length: 15 residues. The germline CDR1 and CDR2 sequences are GTSNPN and SVGIG (reference sequence). The CDR3, as DNA: TGTGCCTGGAGGACTAGCGGGGGCCCGTACAATGAGCAGTTCTTC. Encoded protein: CAWRTSGGPYNEQFF. The whole variable domain, remainder taken from reference TRBV30 and TRBJ2-1, is SQTIHQWPATLVQPVGSPLSLECTVEGTSNPNLYWYRQAAGRGLQLLFYSVGIGQISSEVPQNLSASRPQDRQFILSSKKLLLSDSGFYLCAWRTSGGPYNEQFFGPGTRLTVL.

The CDR3 protein is CASTPGLSPAPEQYF. CDR3 sequence (DNA): TGTGCCAGCACCCCGGGACTCTCCCCGGCGCCGGAGCAGTACTTC. The V and J genes are TRBV28 and TRBJ2-7; D is perhaps TRBD2 (6 bases). Germline lookup yields CDR1 MDHEN and CDR2 SYDVKM. This CDR3 contains 15 residues. With 7 bases removed from V and 7 bases from J, the gap between germline ends came to 23 bases.

The chain carries TRBV5-5 and TRBJ2-7; no clear D. The CDR3 extends over 15 amino acids. Germline lookup yields CDR1 SGHKS and CDR2 YYEKEE (reference sequence). V lost 4 bases and J lost 3, with 17 bases in between. CDR3 nucleotides: TGTGCCAGCAGCACCTTGACCGAAAGGCACTACGAGCAGTACTTC. It encodes CASSTLTERHYEQYF.

This chain joins TRBV6-1 and TRBJ2-3; D call uncertain. This CDR3 comprises 12 residues. Looked up from germline, CDR1 is MNHNS and CDR2 is SASEGT. The V end lost 2 bases, the J end lost 5 bases, and 5 bases lay between the germline ends. CDR3 DNA sequence: TGTGCCAGCAGTGAAAACATAGATACGCAGTATTTT. This encodes CASSENIDTQYF.

J is TRBJ2-7 and V is TRBV7-2; a possible D gene is TRBD2 (6 bases). The V gene lost 2 bases and the J gene lost 6 bases, with 17 bases spanning the gap. The CDR3 runs 15 residues. Germline CDR1 and CDR2: SGHTA and FQGNSA. The CDR3 region has the DNA TGTGCCAGCAGCTTATCCCCCGGGACTCGTAGCGAGCAGTACTTC. Encoded protein: CASSLSPGTRSEQYF.

The V and J genes are TRBV19 and TRBJ2-1, with 9 bases that match TRBD2. J was trimmed by 4 bases and V by 8 bases; bases with no gene match: 6. Germline loops: CDR1 LNHDA, CDR2 SQIVND (reference sequence). This CDR3 region has 14 residues. DNA of the CDR3: TGTGCCAGTCGGCCTAGCGGGGATTACAATGAGCAGTTCTTC. Translated: CASRPSGDYNEQFF.

This clone was seen once. This CDR3 is missing its conserved last phenylalanine or tryptophan, likely due to a read error. No DNA is shown, since the ends of the CDR3 on it are uncertain; the CDR3 is the one TCRdb lists. The chain joins TRBV28 to TRBJ2-4; the table's D gene call, TRBD2, was not cross checked with the DNA. Germline CDR1 reads MDHEN; CDR2 reads SYDVKM. The CDR3 numbers 12 amino acids, ends counted. The CDR3 loop is CASSRTSGSPAY.

J is TRBJ2-7 and V is TRBV28, with 10 nucleotides matching TRBD2. Germline-derived CDR1 and CDR2 are MDHEN and SYDVKM. The junction had 11 bases not matched to a gene; V was cut back by 5 bases and J by 7 bases. The CDR3 runs to 15 residues. The CDR3 DNA follows: TGTGCCAGCAGTATAATACAAGCGGGAGGGCTTGAGCAGTACTTC. Its protein is CASSIIQAGGLEQYF.

The chain recombines TRBV6-5 with TRBJ1-1; the match to TRBD1 covers 8 bases. Germline loops: CDR1 MNHEY, CDR2 SVGAGI. The V and J ends lost 2 bases and 5 bases, in that order; junction bases with no gene match: 7. The CDR3 contains 15 residues. CDR3: CASSYRGRGRTEAFF. DNA of the CDR3: TGTGCCAGCAGTTACAGGGGCAGGGGGCGGACTGAAGCTTTCTTT.

The CDR3 DNA reads as TGCGCCAGCAGCCCCGAGTCTAGCACCGGGGAGCTGTTTTTT. Translation: CASSPESSTGELFF. V and J are TRBV5-1 and TRBJ2-2; no clear D gene. V was trimmed by 4 bases and J by 4 bases, leaving 11 bases between them. The CDR3 contains 14 residues. Germline lookup yields CDR1 SGHRS and CDR2 YFSETQ.

This chain uses TRBV28 with TRBJ1-1; D call uncertain. The CDR3 totals 14 residues. CDR1 MDHEN and CDR2 SYDVKM come from the germline V gene. V was clipped by 3 bases and J by 1 base, with 9 bases between them. DNA for the CDR3: TGTGCCAGCAGTTTGAGTCAGGCGAACACTGAAGCTTTCTTT. This encodes CASSLSQANTEAFF.

V and J are TRBV28 and TRBJ1-4; weak D call: TRBD1 (5 bases). V lost 3 bases and J lost 3, with 14 bases in between. The germline gives CDR1 MDHEN, CDR2 SYDVKM. This CDR3 contains 16 residues. The CDR3 nucleotides read TGTGCCAGCAGTTTTGTAGGGGTCGCGGCTAATGAAAAACTGTTTTTT. Translation: CASSFVGVAANEKLFF.

The chain combines TRBV7-2 with TRBJ1-2, with D unclear. The CDR3 spans 14 residues. CDR1 is SGHTA and CDR2 is FQGNSA in the germline V gene. The V gene lost 1 base and the J gene lost 5 bases, with 11 bases spanning the gap. CDR3 DNA sequence: TGTGCCAGCAGCTTAGATCACAGCGAGTATGGCTACACCTTC. Its translation is CASSLDHSEYGYTF.

The rearrangement uses TRBV27 and TRBJ2-1; no definite D call. Germline V CDR1 and CDR2: MNHEY, SMNVEV (reference sequence). The CDR3 has 17 amino acids. The germline V and J ends were trimmed by 4 bases and 5 bases, with 21 bases remaining between them. The CDR3 loop is CASSSWTNPKNDNEQFF. CDR3 DNA sequence: TGTGCCAGCAGTTCCTGGACGAACCCAAAGAATGACAATGAGCAGTTCTTC.

The J gene is TRBJ1-6, the V gene TRBV28; D gene unclear. Germline V gene lookup returns CDR1 MDHEN and CDR2 SYDVKM. This CDR3 is 14 amino acids long. The V and J ends lost 6 bases and 7 bases respectively, with 13 bases between them. CDR3 in amino acids: CASSLDGRNSPLHF. CDR3 bases: TGTGCCAGCAGCCTGGACGGGAGGAATTCACCCCTCCACTTT.

The CDR3 DNA sequence: TGTGCCAGCAGCGTGAGTTTGCGGGACGAAGGATCCGGATACAATGAGCAGTTCTTC. It codes for CASSVSLRDEGSGYNEQFF. The rearrangement uses TRBV9 and TRBJ2-1, with D possibly being TRBD2 (6 bases). Germline CDR1 and CDR2: SGDLS and YYNGEE. Trimming pared 2 bases from V and 4 bases from J, leaving 25 bases between. CDR3 size: 19 residues.

The gene calls are TRBV19 and TRBJ2-7; D is perhaps TRBD1 (6 bases). CDR1 and CDR2 from the germline V gene are LNHDA and SQIVND (reference sequence). The CDR3 extends over 13 amino acids. The ends were cut back, 6 bases at V and 1 base at J, with 10 bases in the middle. The CDR3 nucleotides read TGTGCCAGTAGCCGGACAGAGTCCTACGAGCAGTACTTC. This codes for CASSRTESYEQYF.

The rearrangement uses TRBV18 and TRBJ2-1; 10 bases fit TRBD1. This CDR3 region has 15 residues. V shed 6 bases, J shed 8 bases, and the junction held 10 bases outside the gene matches. Germline CDR1 KGHSH, CDR2 LQKENI. This CDR3 is CASSPRQGAQDEQFF. In DNA form, the CDR3 reads TGTGCCAGCTCTCCTAGACAGGGGGCCCAGGATGAGCAGTTCTTC. Supplemented by reference TRBV18 and TRBJ2-1, the full variable domain reads NAGVMQNPRHLVRRRGQEARLRCSPMKGHSHVYWYRQLPEEGLKFMVYLQKENIIDESGMPKERFSAEFPKEGPSILRIQQVVRGDSAAYFCASSPRQGAQDEQFFGPGTRLTVL.

The gene calls are TRBV10-3 and TRBJ2-5; tentatively, D is TRBD1 (5 bases). The CDR3 runs to 14 residues. V dropped 3 bases and J dropped 2 bases, with 10 bases sitting between them. The germline gives CDR1 ENHRY, CDR2 SYGVKD. The CDR3 DNA sequence: TGTGCCATCAGTGAAGGGGCAGGACAAGAGACCCAGTACTTC. Its protein product is CAISEGAGQETQYF.